The 16 T cell receptor beta chains in this list originate from one sample, sequenced in a study of shared clonotypes between healthy human individuals. The data were produced by immunoSEQ multiplex PCR, yet TCRdb's version contains in-frame clones alone and is incomplete. The sample lists millions of clones, just over 90% occurring once. Sequencing used naive CD4+ T cells sorted from blood. The subset was: CD45RA+ positively selected. These receptors originate from a young man in good health.

CDR3 residues: CASSAPGSTEAFF. CDR3 in DNA: TGTGCCAGCAGCGCGCCCGGGAGCACTGAAGCTTTCTTT. The V and J genes are TRBV28 and TRBJ1-1; D gene uncertain. The CDR3 length is 13 residues. Germline V gene sequence: CDR1 MDHEN, CDR2 SYDVKM. V lost 6 bases and J lost 4, with 12 bases in between.

V usage is TRBV4-1 and J usage is TRBJ2-7; 9 bases fit TRBD2. Unmatched junction bases numbered 8, after V lost 1 base and J lost 1 base. This CDR3 comprises 17 residues. CDR1 is MGHRA and CDR2 is YSYEKL in the germline V gene. This CDR3 reads CASSQGRASGTSYEQYF. For the CDR3, the DNA is TGCGCCAGCAGCCAAGGACGGGCTAGCGGGACTTCCTACGAGCAGTACTTC.

The chain uses TRBV9 and TRBJ1-1; D may be TRBD1 (5 bases). The V gene's germline CDR1 is SGDLS and CDR2 YYNGEE. CDR3 size: 16 residues. Deletions cut 2 bases from V and 1 base from J, with 15 bases between. The CDR3 protein is CASSVAPGPQNTEAFF. The CDR3 region has the DNA TGTGCCAGCAGCGTCGCTCCGGGACCCCAGAACACTGAAGCTTTCTTT.

This clone was picked up a small number of times. The CDR3 spells CAWFNRGLYGYTF. The CDR3 DNA reads as TGTGCCTGGTTTAACAGGGGATTGTATGGCTACACCTTC. This sequence joins TRBV30 and TRBJ1-2; 7 bases are shared with TRBD1. This CDR3 comprises 13 residues. In germline, CDR1 is GTSNPN, CDR2 SVGIG (reference sequence). The V and J ends lost 5 bases and 5 bases, in that order; junction bases with no gene match: 8.

This clone was seen only once. The chain's CDR3 is CASSPQGIAGYEQYF. In nucleotides, the CDR3 is TGTGCCAGCAGCCCCCAGGGGATCGCCGGCTACGAGCAGTACTTC. This sequence joins TRBV7-2 and TRBJ2-7, with D tentatively TRBD1 (6 bases). CDR3 length: 15 amino acids. Trimming stripped 5 bases from V and 3 bases from J, with 17 bases between. Germline V lookup: CDR1 SGHTA, CDR2 FQGNSA.

The V and J genes are TRBV5-1 and TRBJ2-7; 7 bases agree with TRBD2. CDR3 length equals 17 residues. Germline CDR1 is SGHRS and CDR2 is YFSETQ. Trimming removed 4 bases from V and 4 bases from J; junction bases left unmatched: 17. CDR3 DNA: TGCGCCAGCAGCCCGACCCCGAAGCGCCTAGCGGATTACGAGCAGTACTTC. This gives the protein CASSPTPKRLADYEQYF.

This chain uses TRBV6-6 with TRBJ2-1, with TRBD1 matching over 9 bases. CDR3 length: 14 amino acids. Trimming at V came to 8 bases and at J to 3 bases, leaving 5 bases not matched to a gene. Germline V gene sequence: CDR1 MNHNY, CDR2 SVGAGI (reference sequence). CDR3 sequence: CASEETGGYNEQFF. The CDR3 bases are TGTGCCAGCGAGGAGACAGGGGGCTACAATGAGCAGTTCTTC.

This chain uses TRBV5-1 with TRBJ1-1; D not resolved. CDR1 is SGHRS and CDR2 is YFSETQ in the germline V gene. Between the trimmed V and J ends, which lost 0 bases and 0 bases, there was a span of 18 bases. The CDR3 loop spans 18 amino acids. This CDR3 reads CASSLVFVDGGLNTEAFF. In DNA form, the CDR3 reads TGCGCCAGCAGCTTGGTGTTCGTCGACGGCGGTTTGAACACTGAAGCTTTCTTT.

The chain links TRBV5-4 to TRBJ2-7; 10 bases are shared with TRBD1. The length of the CDR3 is 15 residues. With 4 bases clipped from V and 2 bases from J, the junction kept 6 bases outside the gene matches. CDR1 is SGHNT and CDR2 is YYREEE in the germline V gene (reference sequence). The DNA for the CDR3 is TGTGCCAGCAGCATCGGACAGGGGGTTACCTACGAGCAGTACTTC. Translating gives CASSIGQGVTYEQYF.

Worth noting for this clone: This same CDR3 is encoded by further DNA sequences in the sample. The chain joins TRBV6-5 to TRBJ2-7; D not resolved. The CDR3 sequence is 11 residues long. The V gene's germline CDR1 is MNHEY and CDR2 SVGAGI. The V and J ends lost 4 bases and 6 bases respectively, with 7 bases between them. The CDR3 DNA sequence: TGTGCCAGCAGTTCCCCAGGCGAGCAGTACTTC. This translates into CASSSPGEQYF.

This chain connects TRBV6-5 to TRBJ1-1; D is unresolved. Germline-derived CDR1 and CDR2 are MNHEY and SVGAGI. This CDR3 spans 13 amino acids. The germline V and J ends were trimmed by 7 bases and 1 base, with 10 bases remaining between them. DNA for the CDR3: TGTGCCAGCACGCGCGGGGAGAACACTGAAGCTTTCTTT. Translated, it gives CASTRGENTEAFF.

The chain has TRBV5-1 and TRBJ2-7, with a possible D match to TRBD1 (5 bases). Germline V CDR1 and CDR2: SGHRS, YFSETQ. The CDR3 runs to 14 residues. V was cut by 5 bases and J by 2 bases, with 14 bases left in between. CDR3 sequence: CASRIRAGTYEQYF. The CDR3 region has the DNA TGCGCCAGCAGGATTAGAGCAGGGACCTACGAGCAGTACTTC.

This clone occurred once. The chain joins TRBV2 to TRBJ2-3; D gene unclear. Looked up from germline, CDR1 is SNHLY and CDR2 is FYNNEI. V was pared by 0 bases and J by 5 bases, with 3 bases between. The CDR3 runs 12 residues. CDR3 sequence reads: CASSEARDTQYF. DNA of the CDR3: TGTGCCAGCAGTGAAGCAAGAGATACGCAGTATTTT.

The V and J genes are TRBV6-5 and TRBJ2-5; D unresolved. V lost 6 bases to trimming and J lost 2 bases, with 13 bases between them. Germline CDR1 is MNHEY and CDR2 is SVGAGI. CDR3 length equals 14 residues. In DNA, the CDR3 is TGTGCCAGCAGCAAACAGAACTCTCAAGAGACCCAGTACTTC. Amino acids: CASSKQNSQETQYF.

The chain has TRBV28 and TRBJ2-7; TRBD1 agrees at 8 bases. The CDR3 is 15 residues long. V lost 9 bases to trimming and J lost 4 bases; unmatched junction nucleotides: 14. Germline-derived CDR1 and CDR2 are MDHEN and SYDVKM. CDR3 sequence: CASRVGQVGSYEQYF. The CDR3 coding sequence is TGTGCCAGTAGGGTGGGACAGGTGGGGTCGTACGAGCAGTACTTC.

The table lists this clone with a count of one. This chain connects TRBV19 to TRBJ2-3; D is unresolved. V gave up 5 bases and J gave up 1 base, with 13 bases separating them. The germline gives CDR1 LNHDA, CDR2 SQIVND (reference sequence). The CDR3 length is 15 residues. The CDR3: CASSAAGSRTDTQYF. CDR3 bases: TGTGCCAGTAGTGCAGCTGGTTCTCGCACAGATACGCAGTATTTT.